A single sample gave rise to the 23 T cell receptor beta chains below, sequenced in a study of PD-1 blockade in classical Hodgkin lymphoma. Time point of the sample: cycle 4 day 1 (C4D1), after 5 to 7 weeks of nivolumab. The patients all showed relapse after autologous stem cell transplantation, while their brentuximab vedotin exposure varied. Negative magnetic selection isolated CD4+ T cells from thawed PBMCs. Only in-frame clones appear in the TCRdb table, and some are missing; sequencing was by immunoSEQ multiplex PCR. The data contain almost 20,000 clones, 83% of them singletons. The sequencing here drew on CD4+ T cells from blood, taken before the fourth cycle of nivolumab. The receptors here all came from a human donor with classical Hodgkin lymphoma.

The rearrangement links TRBV10-1 to TRBJ2-5, with no clear D. CDR1 and CDR2 (germline): WNHNN, SYGVQD (reference sequence). V was cut by 4 bases and J by 0 bases, with 9 bases left in between. This CDR3 region has 14 residues. The CDR3 nucleotides are TGCGCCAGCAGTGTAGGACCGAACCAAGAGACCCAGTACTTC. This sequence encodes CASSVGPNQETQYF.

This chain connects TRBV5-1 to TRBJ2-2, with D tentatively TRBD1 or TRBD2 (5 bases each). The CDR3 length is 17 residues. V was shortened by 4 bases and J by 1 base, with 17 bases between the two germline ends. Germline V gene sequence: CDR1 SGHRS, CDR2 YFSETQ. This chain's CDR3 is CASSPGTGTGNTGELFF. The CDR3, as DNA: TGCGCCAGCAGCCCTGGGACCGGGACGGGGAACACCGGGGAGCTGTTTTTT.

The chain links TRBV2 to TRBJ2-5, with 13 bases matching TRBD2. V lost 7 bases and J lost 7; bases outside the gene matches: 15. The CDR3 consists of 17 residues. In germline, CDR1 is SNHLY, CDR2 FYNNEI. DNA of the CDR3: TGTGCCAGCATTAGAAGCGCCGGACTAGCGGGAGTTGGGACCCAGTACTTC. Translation gives CASIRSAGLAGVGTQYF.

This clone was seen just once. The CDR3 here is CASSLDRREAGEQFF. The CDR3 DNA is TGCGCCAGCAGCTTGGACCGGCGGGAGGCGGGTGAGCAGTTCTTC. This chain connects TRBV5-1 to TRBJ2-1; TRBD2 matches at 8 bases. Germline values: CDR1 SGHRS, CDR2 YFSETQ. J was trimmed by 9 bases and V by 0 bases; bases with no gene match: 8. The CDR3 length is 15 residues.

The rearrangement links TRBV7-2 to TRBJ2-2; a weak D match, TRBD2 (5 bases). The CDR3 sequence is 15 residues long. Trimming took off 2 bases at V and 5 bases at J, with 12 bases between the two ends. Per the germline V gene, CDR1 is SGHTA and CDR2 is FQGNSA. CDR3 bases: TGTGCCAGCAGCTTATCCGTTAGCGTGACCGGGGAGCTGTTTTTT. Encoded protein: CASSLSVSVTGELFF.

The CDR3 spells CASSAASVGGSYNEQFF. In DNA form, the CDR3 reads TGTGCCAGCAGTGCCGCCTCGGTCGGGGGGTCCTACAATGAGCAGTTCTTC. V gene TRBV6-1 combines with J gene TRBJ2-1, with 7 positions matching TRBD2. CDR1 MNHNS and CDR2 SASEGT come from the germline V gene. The CDR3 runs to 17 residues. The V and J ends lost 4 bases and 1 base, in that order; junction bases with no gene match: 10.

CDR3 DNA sequence: TGTGCCAGCAGACGGGGCCCCAGCGGAAGCTCCTACGAGCAGTACTTC. Translated: CASRRGPSGSSYEQYF. The V gene is TRBV5-6, the J gene TRBJ2-7; D may be TRBD1 or TRBD2 (5 bases each). The germline gives CDR1 SGHDT, CDR2 YYEEEE. The CDR3 sequence is 16 residues long. The V end lost 5 bases, the J end lost 0 bases, and 18 bases lay between the germline ends.

The chain joins TRBV18 to TRBJ2-7; D is ambiguous. The CDR3 spans 14 residues. The germline V gene has CDR1 KGHSH and CDR2 LQKENI. Trimming cost V 0 bases and J 3 bases, with 9 bases left between them. Written as DNA, the CDR3 is TGTGCCAGCTCACCACCGCCAGGTTACTACGAGCAGTACTTC. Translating it yields CASSPPPGYYEQYF. Supplemented by reference TRBV18 and TRBJ2-7, the full variable domain reads NAGVMQNPRHLVRRRGQEARLRCSPMKGHSHVYWYRQLPEEGLKFMVYLQKENIIDESGMPKERFSAEFPKEGPSILRIQQVVRGDSAAYFCASSPPPGYYEQYFGPGTRLTVT.

This sequence joins TRBV10-3 and TRBJ1-1, with TRBD1 as a possible D gene (5 bases). CDR3 length equals 14 residues. Trimming removed 5 bases at V and 5 bases at J, with 15 bases between. CDR1 is ENHRY and CDR2 is SYGVKD in the germline V gene. CDR3 sequence (DNA): TGTGCCATCAGTCCGCGGACAACCGGGACTGAAGCTTTCTTT. Its translation is CAISPRTTGTEAFF.

The chain has TRBV18 and TRBJ2-2; 7 nucleotides align to TRBD2. CDR3 length: 15 residues. Germline values: CDR1 KGHSH, CDR2 LQKENI. The J segment lost 5 bases and the V segment lost 4 bases, leaving 7 bases of the junction unmatched. In DNA, the CDR3 is TGTGCCAGCTCACGTAAGACGGGAGGTACCGGGGAGCTGTTTTTT. Translating gives CASSRKTGGTGELFF.

Here the CDR3 reads CASSLVPGLYNEQFF. The CDR3 region has the DNA TGCGCCAGCAGCCTGGTGCCGGGACTTTACAATGAGCAGTTCTTC. The chain employs TRBV5-1 and TRBJ2-1; D may be TRBD2 (6 bases). Germline V gene data show CDR1 as SGHRS and CDR2 as YFSETQ. Trimming stripped 4 bases from V and 4 bases from J, with 15 bases between. This CDR3 has 15 amino acids.

The chain combines TRBV7-2 with TRBJ1-2; 8 nucleotides agree with TRBD1. Germline V CDR1 and CDR2: SGHTA, FQGNSA. V dropped 3 bases and J dropped 8; count of bases not matched to a gene: 8. The CDR3 runs 14 residues. The CDR3 sequence: CASSLGQEGVGYTF. The CDR3 DNA follows: TGTGCCAGCAGCTTGGGACAGGAAGGCGTCGGCTACACCTTC.

This chain links TRBV6-1 with TRBJ1-5, with D maybe TRBD1 (5 bases). This CDR3 is 15 amino acids long. The V gene's germline CDR1 is MNHNS and CDR2 SASEGT. Trimming pared 5 bases from V and 1 base from J, leaving 12 bases between. The CDR3 sequence is CASSWTYGSNQPQHF. The CDR3 DNA reads as TGTGCCAGCAGTTGGACATACGGAAGCAATCAGCCCCAGCATTTT.

The V call is TRBV7-9, the J call TRBJ2-3, with a weak D call TRBD2 (6 bases). CDR3 size: 15 residues. Deletions cut 2 bases from V and 2 bases from J, with 11 bases between. Germline CDR1 is SEHNR and CDR2 is FQNEAQ (reference sequence). In DNA form, the CDR3 reads TGTGCCAGCAGCTTAATAGCGGCTTCCACAGATACGCAGTATTTT. Its translation: CASSLIAASTDTQYF.

The genes are TRBV2 and TRBJ1-1; D perhaps matches TRBD1 (5 bases). Germline assignment: CDR1 SNHLY and CDR2 FYNNEI. V was pared by 6 bases and J by 8 bases, with 10 bases between. The CDR3 is 11 residues long. The CDR3 DNA reads TGTGCCAGCAGGCGCCGGGGGGAAGCTTTCTTT. It yields the protein CASRRRGEAFF.

The V call is TRBV11-2, the J call TRBJ2-7; no definite D call. CDR1 SGHAT and CDR2 FQNNGV come from the germline V gene. The CDR3 is made up of 15 amino acids. Trimming shortened V by 5 bases and J by 0 bases, and 14 bases separated the two germline ends. CDR3: CASSTDKLSSYEQYF. The CDR3, as DNA: TGTGCCAGCAGCACTGACAAGTTGAGCTCCTACGAGCAGTACTTC.

J is TRBJ2-2 and V is TRBV4-1, with D perhaps given as TRBD1 or TRBD2 (5 bases each). Per germline, CDR1 MGHRA and CDR2 YSYEKL. This CDR3 is built from 15 residues. Deletions cut 4 bases from V and 4 bases from J, with 13 bases between. CDR3 region: CASSPQGRGTGELFF. The CDR3 nucleotides are TGCGCCAGCAGCCCGCAGGGACGTGGCACCGGGGAGCTGTTTTTT.

The chain combines TRBV5-1 with TRBJ2-7; 9 nucleotides agree with TRBD1. V trimming: 1 base; J trimming: 5 bases; junction bases outside the gene matches: 4. The CDR3 is 14 residues long. Germline-derived CDR1 and CDR2 are SGHRS and YFSETQ. Written as DNA, the CDR3 is TGCGCCAGCAGCTTGTCGGGGACAGGGAACGAGCAGTACTTC. Protein sequence: CASSLSGTGNEQYF.

In DNA, the CDR3 is TGTGCCAGCCGCCAGGCCCCGGGGAAGGGCGGCTACACCTTC. Translated, it gives CASRQAPGKGGYTF. The chain is built from TRBV28 and TRBJ1-2; D remains ambiguous. Looked up from germline, CDR1 is MDHEN and CDR2 is SYDVKM. This CDR3 is built from 14 residues. The V end lost 8 bases, the J end lost 8 bases, and 21 bases lay between the germline ends.

This rearrangement joins TRBV6-6 to TRBJ2-2, with 8 bases lining up with TRBD1. CDR3 size: 16 residues. Trimming at V came to 6 bases and at J to 6 bases, leaving 12 bases not matched to a gene. Germline-derived CDR1 and CDR2 are MNHNY and SVGAGI (reference sequence). The CDR3 loop is CASREPGQGKAGELFF. The CDR3 nucleotides are TGTGCCAGCAGAGAACCAGGACAGGGAAAGGCCGGGGAGCTGTTTTTT.

The V and J genes are TRBV6-1 and TRBJ2-1, with TRBD2 matching over 15 bases. CDR1 and CDR2 from the germline V gene are MNHNS and SASEGT. After removal of 3 bases from V and 2 bases from J, the junction contained 5 bases not matched to a gene. CDR3 length: 18 residues. CDR3 region: CASSDWTSGRGTYNEQFF. In DNA, the CDR3 is TGTGCCAGCAGTGACTGGACTAGCGGGAGGGGGACCTACAATGAGCAGTTCTTC.

The chain couples TRBV5-1 to TRBJ2-7; D not resolved. This CDR3 has 15 residues. The V end lost 1 base, the J end lost 0 bases, and 11 bases lay between the germline ends. The V gene's germline CDR1 is SGHRS and CDR2 YFSETQ. The CDR3 loop reads CASSLIQESSYEQYF. The DNA for the CDR3 is TGCGCCAGCAGCTTGATCCAGGAGAGCTCCTACGAGCAGTACTTC.

This clone is a singleton in its sample. This chain uses TRBV5-1 with TRBJ2-1; the match to TRBD2 covers 7 bases. Trimming removed 1 base from V and 13 bases from J; junction bases left unmatched: 5. The CDR3 extends over 12 amino acids. The germline V gene encodes CDR1 SGHRS and CDR2 YFSETQ. CDR3 protein: CASSLTREGQFF. In nucleotides, the CDR3 is TGCGCCAGCAGCTTGACGAGGGAGGGCCAGTTCTTC.